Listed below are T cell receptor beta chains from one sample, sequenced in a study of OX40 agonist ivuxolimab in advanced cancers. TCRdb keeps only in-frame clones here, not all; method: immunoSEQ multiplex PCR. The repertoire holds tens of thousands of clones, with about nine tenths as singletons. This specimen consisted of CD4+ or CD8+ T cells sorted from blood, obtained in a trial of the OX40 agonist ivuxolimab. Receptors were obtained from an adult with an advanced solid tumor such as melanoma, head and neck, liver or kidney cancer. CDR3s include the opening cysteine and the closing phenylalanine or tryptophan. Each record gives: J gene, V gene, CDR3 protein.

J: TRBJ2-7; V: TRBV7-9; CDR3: CASSPQPTDGYEQYF
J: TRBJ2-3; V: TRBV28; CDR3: CASSLYSGGSTDTQYF
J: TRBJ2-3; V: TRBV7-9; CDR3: CASSLWLQVTDTQYF
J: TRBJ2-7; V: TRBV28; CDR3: CASSKTLVPHYEQYF
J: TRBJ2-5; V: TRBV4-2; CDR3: CASSQDEGLGPSETQYF
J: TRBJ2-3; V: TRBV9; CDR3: CASSIPRAGSREGLLTDTQYF
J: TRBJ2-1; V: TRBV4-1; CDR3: CASSRQTSGSYNEQFF
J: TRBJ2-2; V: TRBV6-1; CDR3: CASREGRLGTGELFF
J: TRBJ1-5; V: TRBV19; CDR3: CASSDPYRDRGPGNQPQHF
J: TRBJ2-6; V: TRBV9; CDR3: CASSVAFAGVGGANVLTF
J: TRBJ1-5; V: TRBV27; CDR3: CASRPRQGLYSNQPQHF
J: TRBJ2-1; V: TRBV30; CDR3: CAWRAVVWPEQFF
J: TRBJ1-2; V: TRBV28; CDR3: CASSLGVNYGYTF
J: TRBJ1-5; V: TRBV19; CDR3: CASSVKHQPQHF
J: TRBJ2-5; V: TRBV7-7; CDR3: CASSLSSGSNQETQYF
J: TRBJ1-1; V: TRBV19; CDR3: CASSSRDGGAFF
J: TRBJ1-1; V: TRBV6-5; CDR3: CASSYRTTRTNTEAFF
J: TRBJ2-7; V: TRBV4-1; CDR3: CASSQDRRTLYEQYF
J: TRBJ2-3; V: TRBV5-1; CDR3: CASSSGLAGGPLSTDTQYF
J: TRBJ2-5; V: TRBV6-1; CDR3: CASSEFNRGETQYF
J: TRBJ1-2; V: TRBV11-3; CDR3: CASSSPEDYGYTF
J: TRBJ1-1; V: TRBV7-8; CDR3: CASSSGPGGTTEAFF
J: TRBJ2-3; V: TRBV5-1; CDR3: CASSWTGPADTQYF
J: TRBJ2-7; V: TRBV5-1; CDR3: CASSSGQGAYEQYF
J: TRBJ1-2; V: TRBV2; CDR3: CASRGRLLHYGYTF
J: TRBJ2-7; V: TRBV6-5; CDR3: CASRQTSGSEQYF
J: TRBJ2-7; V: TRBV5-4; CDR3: CASSWNDPGQQYF
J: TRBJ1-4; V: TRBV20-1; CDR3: CSASRREKLFF